This T cell receptor beta chain was profiled in a study of regulatory T cells in long-lasting Graves disease (dated by TCRdb to about 2021). Concerning the study at large: Antithyroid drugs had been taken for less than 3 months by newly diagnosed Graves' disease patients. This study used TCR sequencing and RNA sequencing of peripheral blood to compare persistent Graves' disease patients against newly diagnosed Graves' disease patients. The study was registered as a clinical trial and conducted in China. A total of roughly 35 samples underwent TCR sequencing: around 13 from persistent and roughly 20 from newly diagnosed Graves' disease patients. The research as a whole found: A larger number of public clonotypes was shared among persistent patients (fewer than 3,000) than among newly diagnosed patients (more than 850). Because the primary lesion, thyroid tissue, could not be accessed, the study looked at peripheral blood alone. As a limitation, the authors acknowledged that the small sample size may reduce accuracy. Persistent Graves' disease patients showed lower TCR Shannon entropy and fewer highly expanded clones than newly diagnosed patients, suggesting clonal expansion. Sequencing and analysis were restricted to the TCR beta chain. Persistent disease showed preferential use of TRBV28, TRBJ1-2 and TRBJ2-5, whereas newly diagnosed disease favored TRBV20-1 and TRBJ2-1.

A few counts support this clonotype. Its antigen is unknown. No clone much larger than this one lies a single base away; base qualities are absent. The germline V and J ends show losses of 3 bases and 3 bases respectively, and no gene match explains 3 bases of the junction. The germline V gene (reference sequence) gives CDR1 as MNHEY and CDR2 as SMNVEV. From the cysteine through the phenylalanine, the CDR3 covers 14 amino acids. Only the CDR3 part of the read is kept: 42 bases, read in frame from the first base. This specimen's time point label, interpreted: newly diagnosed GD, antithyroid drugs for less than 3 months. RNA was extracted from PBMCs in TRIzol for both TCR sequencing and RNA sequencing. The diagnosis of Graves' disease was made according to American Thyroid Association guidelines. Recruitment of patients was carried out at an endocrinology department in Xi'an, China. Each patient gave about 10 milliliters of peripheral blood, collected in an EDTA anticoagulant tube. Ficoll Paque Plus density gradient separation was used to isolate PBMCs, and no further T cell sorting was performed. An Agilent 2100 Bioanalyzer and agarose gel were used to check RNA quality, while a NanoDrop 2000 measured RNA concentration.

The library was prepared using multiplex PCR. TCRdb records Illumina HiSeq 4000 as the sequencer. iRepertoire HTBI primers and Arm-PCR amplification of CDR3 regions were used to construct TCR beta libraries. Gel purification was performed on PCR products prior to sequencing. The paper's data handling went like this. Gene usage analysis of CDR3 amino acid clonotypes used the approximately 62 TRBV and about 13 TRBJ segments found across samples. COPE and FqMerger were used to merge the filtered high-quality paired reads into contigs. BLAST was used to align contigs to IMGT TRBV, TRBD and TRBJ reference genes, and CDR3 was defined according to IMGT. Clonotypes above 0.1% frequency were classified as highly expanded clones. Shannon entropy served as the measure of repertoire diversity, while the Gini coefficient captured V-J evenness. A clonotype was considered public if more than one individual shared it. TCRdb reanalyzed the raw reads on its own, using fastp at Q25 for trimming and MiXCR for clone calling, and kept in-frame beta chains. Each CDR3 protein gets just one entry, which takes the most common genes and DNA from the rows behind it. TCRdb, not the authors, supplied the V and J calls. Recorded for this sample are about 450,000 distinct CDR3 sequences; 12% to 15% of them occurred a single time. Approximately 15% of the sample lies in the top ten.

These same records also appear under a second study, on T cells in Graves' hyperthyroidism and ophthalmopathy. Per the second study: A patient counted as having stable Graves' hyperthyroidism if no progression to ophthalmopathy occurred over 18 months of follow-up. Hyperthyroidism patients were newly diagnosed, had a disease duration of under 2 months, and were aged 18 to 65 years. Any patient with an uncontrolled infection, another autoimmune disease, pregnancy or lactation was excluded. Diagnoses were established on the basis of clinical symptoms, serum thyroxine and TRAb, thyroid ultrasound, and orbital computed tomography. A first-round RT-PCR of the TCR CDR3 used the HTBI primer set with the Qiagen OneStep RT-PCR kit. Most expanded thyroid clonotypes (frequency above 0.001) were also detected in blood, suggesting blood repertoires may reflect thyroid immune responses. A model built on a 13 V-J signature distinguished ophthalmopathy from stable hyperthyroidism, reaching around 90% sensitivity and around 81% specificity in cross-validation and 80%/75% in testing. In validation, progression to ophthalmopathy was predicted by the model with 70.59% sensitivity and about 72% specificity, a median of roughly 6 months before onset. A discovery cohort of about 96 patients, roughly 45 with Graves' ophthalmopathy and fewer than 65 with stable Graves' hyperthyroidism, was used to find distinguishing TCR V-J signatures. Whether ophthalmopathy could be predicted prospectively was tested in an independent validation cohort made up of some 20 hyperthyroidism patients plus 17 patients who later progressed to ophthalmopathy. The roughly 90 discovery patients were divided at random into training and test sets in a 7:3 ratio. In several Graves' hyperthyroidism patients, the study also compared T-cell repertoires from thyroid tissue with T-cell repertoires from blood. After sampling, hyperthyroidism patients received methimazole starting at 30 mg daily, and ophthalmopathy patients received high-dose intravenous methylprednisolone. Libraries were constructed in a second round of multiplex PCR, after which size selection and purification were carried out. Libraries were sequenced paired-end with 100 bp reads on an Illumina HiSeq2000. SOAPnuke was used to process the raw data, removing reads that contained adapters or uncalled bases, had a mean Phred below 15, or lacked an exact match to the constant primer or identifier. COPE v1.2.5 was used to merge the high-quality paired reads, and each unique nucleotide sequence was defined as a clonotype. MiTCR v1.1 was used to align the clonotypes against IMGT TRBV, TRBD and TRBJ reference segments. The analysis was restricted to V-J combinations with a frequency above 0.0001, which together covered about 99% of the repertoires. The TCS score was defined as the ratio of F50 (clonal expansion) to E x V (chaos), calculated using BLOSUM62-based TCRdist between CDR3 peptides within each V-J. Welch's t-statistics and random forest reduced several hundred V-J features to under 15, which were used in a naive Bayes classifier (R e1071). No statistical method was used to fix the sample size in advance, and group allocation was not hidden from the investigators. The paper reports TCR Vbeta CDR3 sequencing of more than 120 peripheral blood samples: 43 ophthalmopathy, fewer than 80 hyperthyroidism and around 17 progressor patients.

The source is a woman aged 45-65 years with Graves disease. Donor details come from another sample of the same person, matched by shared clones. The sample in question was peripheral blood mononuclear cells (PBMCs), obtained at new diagnosis, from a patient treated with antithyroid drugs. The receptor chain draws on TRBV27 and TRBJ2-3, with TRBD1 matching 7 junction bases. Read as DNA, the sequence is TGTGCCAGCAGTTTGACAGGGCTAACAGATACGCAGTATTTT. Its protein reads: CASSLTGLTDTQYF.